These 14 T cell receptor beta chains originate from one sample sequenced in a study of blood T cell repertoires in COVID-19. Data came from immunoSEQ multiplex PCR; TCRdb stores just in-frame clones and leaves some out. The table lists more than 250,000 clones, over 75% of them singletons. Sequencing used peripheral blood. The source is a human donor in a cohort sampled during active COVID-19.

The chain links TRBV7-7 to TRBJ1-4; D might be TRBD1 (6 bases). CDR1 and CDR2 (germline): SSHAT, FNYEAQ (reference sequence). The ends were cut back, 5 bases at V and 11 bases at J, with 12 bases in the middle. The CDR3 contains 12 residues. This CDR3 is CASSEGQGKLFF. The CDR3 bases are TGTGCCAGCAGCGAGGGGCAGGGGAAACTGTTTTTT.

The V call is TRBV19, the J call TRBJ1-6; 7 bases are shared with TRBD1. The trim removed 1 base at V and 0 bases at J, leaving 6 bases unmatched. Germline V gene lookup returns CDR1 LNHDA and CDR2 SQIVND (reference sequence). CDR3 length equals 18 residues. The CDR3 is CASSIAAGTVSYNSPLHF. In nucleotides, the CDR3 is TGTGCCAGTAGTATAGCCGCCGGGACAGTCTCCTATAATTCACCCCTCCACTTT.

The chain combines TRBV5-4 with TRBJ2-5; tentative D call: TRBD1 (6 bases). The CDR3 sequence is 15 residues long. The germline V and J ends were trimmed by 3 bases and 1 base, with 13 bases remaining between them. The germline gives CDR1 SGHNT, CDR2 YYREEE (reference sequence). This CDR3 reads CASSSYRDTQETQYF. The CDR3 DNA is TGTGCCAGCAGCTCATACCGGGACACCCAAGAGACCCAGTACTTC. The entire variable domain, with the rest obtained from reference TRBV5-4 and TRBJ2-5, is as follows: ETGVTQSPTHLIKTRGQQVTLRCSSQSGHNTVSWYQQALGQGPQFIFQYYREEENGRGNFPPRFSGLQFPNYSSELNVNALELDDSALYLCASSSYRDTQETQYFGPGTRLLVL.

The CDR3 DNA reads TGCGCCAGCAGCTTAACTAGCGGGCCCTACGAGCAGTACTTC. Translating gives CASSLTSGPYEQYF. The rearrangement joins TRBV5-1 to TRBJ2-7; TRBD2 matches at 9 bases. J gave up 2 bases and V 2 bases, and 2 bases lay outside the gene matches. The germline CDR1 and CDR2 sequences are SGHRS and YFSETQ. There are 14 residues in the CDR3.

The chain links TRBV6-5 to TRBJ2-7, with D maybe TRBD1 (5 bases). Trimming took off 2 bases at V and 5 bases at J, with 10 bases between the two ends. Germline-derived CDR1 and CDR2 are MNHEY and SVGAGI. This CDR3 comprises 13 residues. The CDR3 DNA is TGTGCCAGCAGTTACAGCAGGGTAAACGAGCAGTACTTC. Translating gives CASSYSRVNEQYF.

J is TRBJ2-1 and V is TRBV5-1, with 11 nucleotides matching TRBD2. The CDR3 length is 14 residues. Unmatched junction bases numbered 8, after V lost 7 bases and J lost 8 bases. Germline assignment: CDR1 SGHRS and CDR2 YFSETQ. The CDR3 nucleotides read TGCGCCAGCGCCAGGCTAGCGGGAGGTGATGAGCAGTTCTTC. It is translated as CASARLAGGDEQFF.

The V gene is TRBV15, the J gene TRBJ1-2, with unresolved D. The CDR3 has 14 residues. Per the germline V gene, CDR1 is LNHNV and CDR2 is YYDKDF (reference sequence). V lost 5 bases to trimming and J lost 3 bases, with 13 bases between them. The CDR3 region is CATSEGWTHYGYTF. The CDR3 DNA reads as TGTGCCACCAGCGAGGGCTGGACTCACTATGGCTACACCTTC.

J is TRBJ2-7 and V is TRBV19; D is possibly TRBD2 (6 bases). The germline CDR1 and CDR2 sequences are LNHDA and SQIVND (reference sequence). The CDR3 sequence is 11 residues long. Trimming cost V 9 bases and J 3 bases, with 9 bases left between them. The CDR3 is CASRGFYEQYF. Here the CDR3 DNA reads TGTGCCAGCCGGGGGTTCTACGAGCAGTACTTC.

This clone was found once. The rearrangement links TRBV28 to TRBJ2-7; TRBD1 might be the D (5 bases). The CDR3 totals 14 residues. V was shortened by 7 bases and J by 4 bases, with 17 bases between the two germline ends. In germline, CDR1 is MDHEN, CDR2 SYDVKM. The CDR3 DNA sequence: TGTGCCAGCAACCTGGACACCCGTTCGTACGAGCAGTACTTC. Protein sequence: CASNLDTRSYEQYF.

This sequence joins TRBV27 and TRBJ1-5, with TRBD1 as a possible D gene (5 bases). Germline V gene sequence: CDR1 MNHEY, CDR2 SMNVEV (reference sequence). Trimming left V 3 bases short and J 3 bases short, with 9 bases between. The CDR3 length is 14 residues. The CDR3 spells CASSFLGANQPQHF. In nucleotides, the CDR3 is TGTGCCAGCAGTTTCTTAGGGGCCAATCAGCCCCAGCATTTT.

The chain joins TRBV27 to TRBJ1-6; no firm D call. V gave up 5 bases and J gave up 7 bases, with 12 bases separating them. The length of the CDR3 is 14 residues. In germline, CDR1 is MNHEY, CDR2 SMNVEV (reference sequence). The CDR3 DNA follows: TGTGCCAGCAGTCCCGGCCGGGTCAATTCACCCCTCCACTTT. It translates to CASSPGRVNSPLHF.

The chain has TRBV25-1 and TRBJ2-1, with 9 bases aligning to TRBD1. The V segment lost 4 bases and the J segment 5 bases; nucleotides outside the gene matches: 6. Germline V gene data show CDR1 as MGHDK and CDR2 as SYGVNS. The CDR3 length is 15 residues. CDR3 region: CASSVRDRENNEQFF. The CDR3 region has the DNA TGTGCCAGCAGTGTCCGGGACAGGGAGAACAATGAGCAGTTCTTC.

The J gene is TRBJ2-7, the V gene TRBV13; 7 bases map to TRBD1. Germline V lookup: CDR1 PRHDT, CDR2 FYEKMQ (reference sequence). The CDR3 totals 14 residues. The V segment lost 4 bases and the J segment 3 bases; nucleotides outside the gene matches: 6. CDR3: CASSSRDRNYEQYF. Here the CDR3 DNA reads TGTGCCAGCAGCTCCCGGGACAGAAACTACGAGCAGTACTTC.

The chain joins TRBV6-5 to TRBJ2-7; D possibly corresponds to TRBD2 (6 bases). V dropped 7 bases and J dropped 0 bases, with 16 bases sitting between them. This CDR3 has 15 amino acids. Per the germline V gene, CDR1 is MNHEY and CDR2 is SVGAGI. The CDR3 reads CASMEGRRTSYEQYF. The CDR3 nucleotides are TGTGCCAGCATGGAGGGGCGCCGGACCTCCTACGAGCAGTACTTC.